These 6 T cell receptor beta chains originate from one sample sequenced in a study of cytomegalovirus exposure and HLA in healthy donors. A multiplex PCR was run with 60 Vbeta primers and 13 Jbeta primers. Sequenced by immunoSEQ multiplex PCR; TCRdb stores in-frame clones only, minus some. Of fewer than 120,000 clones in the sample, approximately 86% were seen once. Sequencing input: PBMCs. Source of these receptors: a man aged 35 to 55 in good health and CMV-seronegative.

CDR3 amino acids: CSVEDIRGRLTDTQYF. CDR3 bases: TGCAGCGTTGAAGATATTAGGGGGCGTCTCACAGATACGCAGTATTTT. The gene calls are TRBV29-1 and TRBJ2-3; 7 bases match TRBD1. Trimming removed 0 bases from V and 2 bases from J; junction bases left unmatched: 8. CDR3 size: 16 residues. Germline V gives CDR1 SQVTM, CDR2 ANQGSEA.

CDR3 nucleotide sequence: TGCGCCAGCAGCCTCGTCGACGGGTTGAACACTGAAGCTTTCTTT. Amino acids: CASSLVDGLNTEAFF. The rearrangement uses TRBV4-1 and TRBJ1-1; D unresolved. Germline lookup yields CDR1 MGHRA and CDR2 YSYEKL. The ends were cut back, 4 bases at V and 0 bases at J, with 12 bases in the middle. CDR3 length: 15 amino acids.

V and J are TRBV7-2 and TRBJ2-7; TRBD2 matches at 8 bases. Looked up from germline, CDR1 is SGHTA and CDR2 is FQGNSA. The V segment lost 5 bases and the J segment 0 bases; nucleotides outside the gene matches: 9. This CDR3 is 16 amino acids long. CDR3 DNA sequence: TGTGCCAGCAGCGAAGCGGGGGCCATTAGCTCCTACGAGCAGTACTTC. Encoded protein: CASSEAGAISSYEQYF.

The chain uses TRBV28 and TRBJ1-5; TRBD1 matches at 7 bases. Trimming at V came to 3 bases and at J to 1 base, leaving 3 bases not matched to a gene. The germline CDR1 and CDR2 sequences are MDHEN and SYDVKM. The length of the CDR3 is 15 residues. CDR3 DNA: TGTGCCAGCAGTTTTCCGGGACAGAGCAATCAGCCCCAGCATTTT. Its protein is CASSFPGQSNQPQHF.

The rearrangement joins TRBV6-1 to TRBJ2-1; 9 bases line up with TRBD1. The V gene end was trimmed by 4 bases and the J gene end by 4 bases; junction bases not matched to a gene: 11. Looked up from germline, CDR1 is MNHNS and CDR2 is SASEGT. The CDR3 totals 17 residues. Written as DNA, the CDR3 is TGTGCCAGCAGTGCACAGGGGGCGGCCTCCCTTTACAATGAGCAGTTCTTC. It specifies CASSAQGAASLYNEQFF.

The chain has TRBV6-6 and TRBJ1-1, with TRBD1 matching over 8 bases. Germline V gene data show CDR1 as MNHNY and CDR2 as SVGAGI (reference sequence). V shed 0 bases, J shed 5 bases, and the junction held 5 bases outside the gene matches. The CDR3 contains 15 residues. The DNA for the CDR3 is TGTGCCAGCAGTTACTCTCAGGGGGCTGGAACTGAAGCTTTCTTT. Protein: CASSYSQGAGTEAFF.